The next 17 T cell receptor beta chains were all read from a single sample in a study of naive and memory T cell subsets. The beta constant-region primer was an equimolar mix of two oligonucleotides covering TRBC1 and TRBC2. Via MiXCR, TCRdb re-called the UMI-ligation and nested PCR reads, giving one row per CDR3 protein. This table holds 84,000 or so distinct CDR3 sequences, about 6.5% found once. Sequencing was performed on central memory CD4+ T cells from blood. These receptors all come from a human donor in good health.

This clonotype was seen at least ten times. The chain links TRBV20-1 to TRBJ2-1, with 9 bases that match TRBD2. Trimming at V came to 0 bases and at J to 2 bases, leaving 8 bases not matched to a gene. The germline V gene encodes CDR1 DFQATT and CDR2 SNEGSKA (reference sequence). The CDR3 covers 17 residues. CDR3 region: CSARDPTSGLTYNEQFF. CDR3 sequence (DNA): TGCAGTGCTAGAGATCCCACTAGCGGGCTCACCTACAATGAGCAGTTCTTC.

The chain combines TRBV23-1 with TRBJ1-6; 10 bases align to TRBD1. TRBV23-1 is sorted into the ORF group, with uncertain function. The CDR3 totals 14 residues. V dropped 2 bases and J dropped 8; count of bases not matched to a gene: 0. The CDR3 nucleotides read TGCGCCAGCAGTCAAGGGACAGGGGATTCACCCCTCCACTTT. Translated: CASSQGTGDSPLHF.

The chain recombines TRBV7-9 with TRBJ1-1, with D tentatively TRBD1 (6 bases). CDR1 and CDR2 from the germline V gene are SEHNR and FQNEAQ (reference sequence). Trimming left V 2 bases short and J 6 bases short, with 13 bases between. The CDR3 runs to 14 residues. This CDR3 is CASSLSGGGSEAFF. The CDR3 DNA reads as TGTGCCAGCAGCTTATCTGGGGGCGGCTCTGAAGCTTTCTTT.

This clonotype was picked up a small number of times. The chain carries TRBV9 and TRBJ2-5; TRBD1 matches at 8 bases. CDR1 is SGDLS and CDR2 is YYNGEE in the germline V gene. The CDR3 contains 15 residues. Germline trimming cut 0 bases from V and 5 bases from J; bases unmatched to any gene: 6. CDR3 DNA sequence: TGTGCCAGCAGCGTAGAGGGCAGGGGGCATGAGACCCAGTACTTC. Protein: CASSVEGRGHETQYF. The whole variable domain, filled in from reference TRBV9 and TRBJ2-5, reads DSGVTQTPKHLITATGQRVTLRCSPRSGDLSVYWYQQSLDQGLQFLIQYYNGEERAKGNILERFSAQQFPDLHSELNLSSLELGDSALYFCASSVEGRGHETQYFGPGTRLLVL.

This clonotype was seen a handful of times. This chain links TRBV28 with TRBJ2-7; D is ambiguous. Trimming pared 3 bases from V and 2 bases from J, leaving 5 bases between. The CDR3 sequence is 12 residues long. Germline V lookup: CDR1 MDHEN, CDR2 SYDVKM. The CDR3 sequence: CASSFLAYEQYF. CDR3 bases: TGTGCCAGCAGTTTTCTAGCCTACGAGCAGTACTTC.

This chain uses TRBV7-9 with TRBJ1-1; D gene ambiguous. The CDR3 is made up of 15 amino acids. In germline, CDR1 is SEHNR, CDR2 FQNEAQ (reference sequence). V was trimmed by 1 base and J by 0 bases, leaving 9 bases between them. CDR3 residues: CASSLGAGMNTEAFF. CDR3 DNA sequence: TGTGCCAGCAGCTTAGGGGCGGGGATGAACACTGAAGCTTTCTTT. Full variable domain (missing parts from reference TRBV7-9 and TRBJ1-1): DTGVSQNPRHKITKRGQNVTFRCDPISEHNRLYWYRQTLGQGPEFLTYFQNEAQLEKSRLLSDRFSAERPKGSFSTLEIQRTEQGDSAMYLCASSLGAGMNTEAFFGQGTRLTVV.

This clonotype was counted at least ten times. The CDR3 DNA reads TGTGCCAGCAGCTCCTTTTCCCTTAACACCGGGGAGCTGTTTTTT. Protein product: CASSSFSLNTGELFF. The rearrangement links TRBV7-2 to TRBJ2-2; D is ambiguous. Germline loops: CDR1 SGHTA, CDR2 FQGNSA. V lost 4 bases and J 2 bases, leaving 11 bases between the germline ends. The CDR3 spans 15 residues.

This clonotype was recorded at least ten times. The chain couples TRBV4-2 to TRBJ2-7; D uncertain. The CDR3 spans 13 residues. V was pared by 1 base and J by 9 bases, with 13 bases between. The germline gives CDR1 LGHNA, CDR2 YNFKEQ. In DNA, the CDR3 is TGTGCCAGCAGCCAAGGGACCGCTGATGGGCAGTACTTC. This codes for CASSQGTADGQYF.

This clonotype was counted at least ten times. The rearrangement joins TRBV23-1 to TRBJ2-7; D remains ambiguous. TRBV23-1 is labeled an ORF, and its function is uncertain. The ends were cut back, 7 bases at V and 0 bases at J, with 1 base in the middle. The CDR3 covers 10 residues. The CDR3 region has the DNA TGCGCCAGCAACTCCTACGAGCAGTACTTC. It specifies CASNSYEQYF.

The DNA for the CDR3 is TGCAGCGTACCCGGGACAGGGGGCGCGGGCGGACCCTACAATGAGCAGTTCTTC. Protein product: CSVPGTGGAGGPYNEQFF. This chain links TRBV29-1 with TRBJ2-1, with TRBD1 matching over 12 bases. CDR1 is SQVTM, CDR2 ANQGSEA, per germline. This CDR3 is built from 18 residues. V dropped 6 bases and J dropped 2; count of bases not matched to a gene: 14.

This clonotype came up many times. The genes are TRBV20-1 and TRBJ1-1; D gene uncertain. Per germline, CDR1 DFQATT and CDR2 SNEGSKA (reference sequence). Between the trimmed V and J ends, which lost 5 bases and 0 bases, there was a span of 10 bases. This CDR3 region has 13 residues. The CDR3 region is CSASGLLNTEAFF. CDR3 sequence (DNA): TGCAGTGCTTCAGGACTGTTGAACACTGAAGCTTTCTTT.

This clonotype was seen ten or more times. This rearrangement joins TRBV4-1 to TRBJ1-6; no reliable D call. The CDR3 covers 16 residues. Trimming cost V 0 bases and J 3 bases, with 9 bases left between them. The germline V gene has CDR1 MGHRA and CDR2 YSYEKL. CDR3 region: CASSQDQAIYNSPLHF. In DNA form, the CDR3 reads TGCGCCAGCAGCCAAGATCAAGCTATCTATAATTCACCCCTCCACTTT.

This clonotype was picked up a small number of times. This chain connects TRBV5-5 to TRBJ2-1; D not resolved. CDR3 size: 13 residues. Germline V gene data show CDR1 as SGHKS and CDR2 as YYEKEE (reference sequence). The V gene lost 6 bases and the J gene lost 7 bases, with 14 bases spanning the gap. The CDR3 is CASTPYPGNEQFF. In DNA, the CDR3 is TGTGCCAGCACCCCATACCCCGGGAATGAGCAGTTCTTC.

This clonotype was counted at least ten times. V and J are TRBV7-2 and TRBJ2-6; maybe TRBD2 (6 bases). CDR3 length equals 18 residues. The germline V and J ends were trimmed by 5 bases and 6 bases, with 23 bases remaining between them. Germline CDR1 SGHTA, CDR2 FQGNSA. This CDR3 reads CASSLAGRRGPTANVLTF. CDR3 in DNA: TGTGCCAGCAGCCTCGCGGGGAGGAGGGGCCCCACGGCCAACGTCCTGACTTTC.

This clonotype was observed at least ten times. The genes are TRBV2 and TRBJ1-1; 9 bases align to TRBD1. V lost 2 bases to trimming and J lost 4 bases; unmatched junction nucleotides: 5. Germline loops: CDR1 SNHLY, CDR2 FYNNEI. This CDR3 has 15 amino acids. CDR3 coding DNA: TGTGCCAGCAGTGAAACAGGGGGCGTTTTCACTGAAGCTTTCTTT. Its translation is CASSETGGVFTEAFF.

This clonotype was observed a few times. The J gene is TRBJ2-1, the V gene TRBV10-3; no clear D. In germline, CDR1 is ENHRY, CDR2 SYGVKD. The V and J ends lost 4 bases and 8 bases respectively, with 6 bases between them. The CDR3 runs to 11 residues. The CDR3 spells CAISGAYEQFF. The CDR3 DNA sequence: TGTGCCATCAGTGGCGCCTATGAGCAGTTCTTC.

In its sample, this clonotype was seen many times. The genes are TRBV12-3 or TRBV12-4 and TRBJ1-4; 7 bases map to TRBD1. The CDR3 is 15 amino acids. V trimming: 6 bases; J trimming: 6 bases; junction bases outside the gene matches: 10. The CDR3 nucleotides read TGTGCCAGCAGCCCTCGACAGGGCTACTATGAAAAACTGTTTTTT. It encodes CASSPRQGYYEKLFF.